Presented here are 13 T cell receptor beta chains from one specimen sequenced in a study of low-dose radiotherapy and immunotherapy resistance in tumors. Primers targeting TRAV and TRBV primed first-strand cDNA, covering alpha and beta chains. Using a constant-region primer together with a V-primer adapter, TCRs were subjected to about 20 PCR cycles of amplification. Each CDR3 protein gets one entry after TCRdb re-called the reads with MiXCR. The sample has tens of thousands of distinct CDR3 sequences, less than 20% seen once. Time point meaning: after trial treatment. Sample treatment: LDRT plus nivolumab, ipilimumab, low-dose cyclophosphamide and aspirin (RACIN trial). The sample here was PBMCs, taken after low-dose radiotherapy plus immunotherapy. The receptors come from a male donor with prostate cancer.

This clonotype has at least ten counts. The chain couples TRBV10-3 to TRBJ2-2; 9 bases align to TRBD2. The V gene's germline CDR1 is ENHRY and CDR2 SYGVKD. This CDR3 is 16 amino acids long. Trimming took 3 bases from V and 4 from J; bases not matched to a gene: 6. The CDR3 protein is CAISERAGGPTGELFF. The CDR3 DNA reads TGTGCCATCAGTGAAAGGGCGGGAGGGCCCACCGGGGAGCTGTTTTTT.

This clonotype has only a few counts. The CDR3 sequence: CASSLRAKETQYF. The CDR3 DNA reads as TGTGCCAGCAGTTTAAGGGCGAAAGAGACCCAGTACTTC. V usage is TRBV27 and J usage is TRBJ2-5; unclear D gene. Trimming cost V 2 bases and J 3 bases, with 7 bases left between them. From germline, CDR1 is MNHEY and CDR2 SMNVEV (reference sequence). The CDR3 length is 13 residues.

The chain couples TRBV6-2 or TRBV6-3 to TRBJ1-5; D gene uncertain. Germline V CDR1 and CDR2: MNHEY, SVGEGT. Between the trimmed V and J ends, which lost 3 bases and 5 bases, there was a span of 14 bases. There are 15 residues in the CDR3. CDR3 bases: TGTGCCAGCAGTTATTCCAGCCGAGGCGATCAGCCCCAGCATTTT. Translation gives CASSYSSRGDQPQHF.

The rearrangement joins TRBV6-2 or TRBV6-3 to TRBJ1-5; D is undetermined. This CDR3 has 15 amino acids. V was trimmed by 5 bases and J by 8 bases, leaving 19 bases between them. Looked up from germline, CDR1 is MNHEY and CDR2 is SVGEGT. The DNA of the CDR3 is TGTGCCAGCAGTCCGCCCCCGGGCCCCCGGGAGCCCCAGCATTTT. Translating gives CASSPPPGPREPQHF.

In its sample, this clonotype was seen many times. The chain couples TRBV28 to TRBJ1-4; no definite D call. This CDR3 is built from 15 residues. Germline V CDR1 and CDR2: MDHEN, SYDVKM. Trimming removed 6 bases at V and 1 base at J, with 12 bases between. The DNA of the CDR3 is TGTGCCAGCAGCTCCCCGCAGAAAACTAATGAAAAACTGTTTTTT. Translation gives CASSSPQKTNEKLFF.

This clonotype was counted only a few times. V gene TRBV28 combines with J gene TRBJ1-2; D is perhaps TRBD1 (5 bases). The CDR3 runs 14 residues. Per germline, CDR1 MDHEN and CDR2 SYDVKM. With 4 bases removed from V and 4 bases from J, the gap between germline ends came to 13 bases. The CDR3: CASSSDRETYGYTF. The CDR3 bases are TGTGCCAGCAGTTCCGACAGAGAAACCTATGGCTACACCTTC.

This sequence joins TRBV7-2 and TRBJ2-1; the D is unclear. Germline V gives CDR1 SGHTA, CDR2 FQGNSA. Deletions cut 8 bases from V and 9 bases from J, with 11 bases between. This CDR3 region has 11 residues. In DNA, the CDR3 is TGTGCCAGCTTACCACTGGCTGAGCAGTTCTTC. Translation: CASLPLAEQFF.

For the CDR3, the DNA is TGCAGTGCTAGACAGGGGAACACTGAAGCTTTCTTT. It is translated as CSARQGNTEAFF. The J gene is TRBJ1-1, the V gene TRBV20-1; TRBD1 is a possible D gene (5 bases). The CDR3 extends over 12 amino acids. Looked up from germline, CDR1 is DFQATT and CDR2 is SNEGSKA (reference sequence). The germline V and J ends were trimmed by 2 bases and 1 base, with 5 bases remaining between them.

This clonotype was counted many times. J is TRBJ2-3 and V is TRBV6-2 or TRBV6-3; TRBD2 matches at 9 bases. The CDR3 is 13 amino acids. V dropped 2 bases and J dropped 9; count of bases not matched to a gene: 3. Per the germline V gene, CDR1 is MNHEY and CDR2 is SVGEGT. The CDR3 DNA reads as TGTGCCAGCAGTTACCAAGCGGGAGGAACGCAGTATTTT. As protein: CASSYQAGGTQYF.

This clonotype was counted many times. The chain employs TRBV6-2 or TRBV6-3 and TRBJ2-3; no clear D. The CDR3 has 14 residues. Deletions cut 2 bases from V and 7 bases from J, with 13 bases between. Germline loops: CDR1 MNHEY, CDR2 SVGEGT. The CDR3 nucleotides are TGTGCCAGCAGTTACGATGGGGAACAGAATACGCAGTATTTT. This gives the protein CASSYDGEQNTQYF.

This clonotype was detected ten times or more. The chain couples TRBV19 to TRBJ1-5; D gene ambiguous. V was clipped by 9 bases and J by 6 bases, with 18 bases between them. The germline gives CDR1 LNHDA, CDR2 SQIVND (reference sequence). There are 14 residues in the CDR3. As DNA, the CDR3 is TGTGCCAGCCTAAAAGGGAGGATGGGTCAGCCCCAGCATTTT. Translating it yields CASLKGRMGQPQHF.

The chain is built from TRBV19 and TRBJ2-1, with a tentative D call TRBD1 (5 bases). V lost 10 bases and J 10 bases, leaving 23 bases between the germline ends. This CDR3 comprises 14 residues. Germline-derived CDR1 and CDR2 are LNHDA and SQIVND (reference sequence). CDR3 sequence reads: CATHSPARVGEQFF. The CDR3, as DNA: TGTGCCACCCACTCACCCGCCAGGGTTGGGGAGCAGTTCTTC.

A word on this clonotype: A read error is the likely source, as a far larger clone sits one nucleotide away. The gene calls are TRBV10-2 and TRBJ2-7; the D is unclear. CDR1 is WSHSY and CDR2 is SAAADI in the germline V gene. V lost 3 bases and J lost 7, with 7 bases in between. The length of the CDR3 is 11 residues. The CDR3 nucleotides are TGCGCCAGCAGTGAAGCCAATGAGCAGTACTTC. The encoded protein is CASSEANEQYF.